These T cell receptor beta chains were read from a single sample in a study of CD8 T cells in Susac syndrome. From the immunoSEQ multiplex PCR reads, TCRdb called clonotypes with MiXCR, one entry per CDR3 protein. The table has hundreds of thousands of distinct CDR3 sequences, roughly 93% seen once. The sample was CD4+ T cells from PBMCs. These receptor sequences come from a human donor with Susac syndrome. Both conserved end residues are part of each CDR3. Each record gives: CDR3 protein, CDR3 DNA, clone size, D gene, V gene, J gene. A D gene is named only where the DNA matches it firmly. Only part of the rows carry a size: once, few, many, or a class if the clone is expanded.

cdr3_aa: CASSTGDRAYEQYF; cdr3_nt: TGTGCCAGCAGTACGGGGGACAGGGCCTACGAGCAGTACTTC; clone_size: NA; d_call: TRBD1; v_call: TRBV6-1; j_call: TRBJ2-7
cdr3_aa: CAISASTASEQYF; cdr3_nt: TGTGCCATCAGTGCTTCGACAGCTTCTGAGCAGTACTTC; clone_size: NA; d_call: NA; v_call: TRBV10-3; j_call: TRBJ2-7
cdr3_aa: CASSQGTGYSYEQYF; cdr3_nt: TGTGCCAGCAGCCAAGGCACAGGCTACTCCTACGAGCAGTACTTC; clone_size: NA; d_call: NA; v_call: TRBV3-1; j_call: TRBJ2-7
cdr3_aa: CASSQERDYEQYF; cdr3_nt: TGTGCCAGCAGCCAAGAACGGGACTACGAGCAGTACTTC; clone_size: NA; d_call: NA; v_call: TRBV3-1; j_call: TRBJ2-7
cdr3_aa: CASSLVQYYEQYF; cdr3_nt: TGTGCCAGCAGCTTAGTTCAGTACTACGAGCAGTACTTC; clone_size: NA; d_call: NA; v_call: TRBV7-2; j_call: TRBJ2-7
cdr3_aa: CASSLPLGAQHF; cdr3_nt: TGTGCCAGCAGCTTGCCCTTAGGGGCCCAGCATTTT; clone_size: NA; d_call: NA; v_call: TRBV7-9; j_call: TRBJ1-5
cdr3_aa: CASSLEGQGAIAFF; cdr3_nt: TGTGCCAGCAGTTTAGAGGGACAGGGGGCGATTGCTTTCTTT; clone_size: once; d_call: TRBD1; v_call: TRBV12-3/TRBV12-4; j_call: TRBJ1-1
cdr3_aa: CASSSGGRSDTQYF; cdr3_nt: TGTGCCAGTAGTAGCGGGGGGAGGTCAGATACGCAGTATTTT; clone_size: NA; d_call: TRBD2; v_call: TRBV19; j_call: TRBJ2-3
cdr3_aa: CASSPVYEYITVQETQYF; cdr3_nt: TGTGCCAGCAGTCCAGTTTATGAATATATAACAGTCCAAGAGACCCAGTACTTC; clone_size: NA; d_call: NA; v_call: TRBV27; j_call: TRBJ2-5
cdr3_aa: CASSFNLRGEKLFF; cdr3_nt: TGTGCCAGCAGCTTCAATCTCAGAGGGGAAAAACTGTTTTTT; clone_size: once; d_call: NA; v_call: TRBV7-6; j_call: TRBJ1-4
cdr3_aa: CASSMAQINEKLFF; cdr3_nt: TGTGCCAGTAGTATGGCACAGATAAATGAAAAACTGTTTTTT; clone_size: NA; d_call: NA; v_call: TRBV19; j_call: TRBJ1-4
cdr3_aa: CAWISRDRGTNEQFF; cdr3_nt: TGTGCCTGGATCTCCCGGGACAGGGGGACCAATGAGCAGTTCTTC; clone_size: NA; d_call: TRBD1; v_call: TRBV30; j_call: TRBJ2-1
cdr3_aa: CASNIRGGLADTQYF; cdr3_nt: TGTGCCAGCAATATTCGGGGGGGTCTTGCAGATACGCAGTATTTT; clone_size: once; d_call: TRBD2; v_call: TRBV27; j_call: TRBJ2-3
cdr3_aa: CSVSNDRVYEQYF; cdr3_nt: TGCAGCGTTTCAAACGACAGGGTCTACGAGCAGTACTTC; clone_size: NA; d_call: TRBD1; v_call: TRBV29-1; j_call: TRBJ2-7
cdr3_aa: CSVEEQGDTEAFF; cdr3_nt: TGCAGCGTTGAAGAACAGGGGGACACTGAAGCTTTCTTT; clone_size: NA; d_call: TRBD1; v_call: TRBV29-1; j_call: TRBJ1-1
cdr3_aa: CASSTRETQYF; cdr3_nt: TGTGCCAGCAGCACTCGGGAGACCCAGTACTTC; clone_size: NA; d_call: NA; v_call: TRBV11-2; j_call: TRBJ2-5
cdr3_aa: CASSLEQGAAGELFF; cdr3_nt: TGCGCCAGCAGCTTGGAGCAGGGGGCAGCCGGGGAGCTGTTTTTT; clone_size: NA; d_call: TRBD1; v_call: TRBV5-1; j_call: TRBJ2-2
cdr3_aa: CASSLGAGYQETQYF; cdr3_nt: TGTGCCAGCAGCTTAGGCGCAGGGTACCAAGAGACCCAGTACTTC; clone_size: NA; d_call: NA; v_call: TRBV7-6; j_call: TRBJ2-5
cdr3_aa: CSASLLAGGTDTQYF; cdr3_nt: TGCAGTGCTAGCCTCCTAGCGGGGGGCACAGATACGCAGTATTTT; clone_size: NA; d_call: TRBD2; v_call: TRBV20-1; j_call: TRBJ2-3
cdr3_aa: CASSLGTSPGNQPQHF; cdr3_nt: TGCGCCAGCAGCTTGGGGACATCCCCGGGGAATCAGCCCCAGCATTTT; clone_size: NA; d_call: NA; v_call: TRBV5-1; j_call: TRBJ1-5
cdr3_aa: CSAPGLAMTDTQYF; cdr3_nt: TGCAGTGCTCCGGGACTAGCGATGACAGATACGCAGTATTTT; clone_size: NA; d_call: TRBD2; v_call: TRBV20-1; j_call: TRBJ2-3
cdr3_aa: CASSATGTPYGYTF; cdr3_nt: TGCGCCAGCAGCGCCACCGGGACACCTTATGGCTACACCTTC; clone_size: NA; d_call: NA; v_call: TRBV5-1; j_call: TRBJ1-2
cdr3_aa: CSGSRQGARTEAFF; cdr3_nt: TGCAGCGGAAGCCGACAGGGGGCGCGGACTGAAGCTTTCTTT; clone_size: NA; d_call: TRBD1; v_call: TRBV29-1; j_call: TRBJ1-1
cdr3_aa: CASSLVGKTNEKLFF; cdr3_nt: TGTGCCAGTAGTCTGGTAGGGAAGACTAATGAAAAACTGTTTTTT; clone_size: once; d_call: NA; v_call: TRBV19; j_call: TRBJ1-4
cdr3_aa: CASSLPGTGPAGYTF; cdr3_nt: TGTGCCAGCAGTTTACCCGGGACAGGGCCTGCCGGCTACACCTTC; clone_size: NA; d_call: TRBD1; v_call: TRBV27; j_call: TRBJ1-2
cdr3_aa: CASSLGERINEQFF; cdr3_nt: TGTGCCAGCAGCTTAGGTGAACGGATCAATGAGCAGTTCTTC; clone_size: NA; d_call: NA; v_call: TRBV7-2; j_call: TRBJ2-1